This entry lists 26 T cell receptor beta chains sequenced from one sample in a study of blood T cell repertoires in COVID-19. The method was immunoSEQ multiplex PCR; TCRdb's version includes in-frame clones alone and lacks a portion of them. The sample contains some 260,000 clones, about 80% of which appear only once. Sequenced: peripheral blood. Source of these receptors: a man of 80 years or more with acute or convalescent COVID-19.

The chain employs TRBV5-6 and TRBJ2-6; D unresolved. This CDR3 comprises 18 residues. The V gene lost 0 bases and the J gene lost 0 bases, with 13 bases spanning the gap. Germline-derived CDR1 and CDR2 are SGHDT and YYEEEE. The CDR3 loop is CASSLGQVFLSGANVLTF. The CDR3 DNA reads TGTGCCAGCAGCTTGGGGCAGGTGTTCCTCTCTGGGGCCAACGTCCTGACTTTC.

The chain combines TRBV5-1 with TRBJ2-2, with TRBD1 identical over 7 bases. This CDR3 is 15 amino acids long. Trimming removed 1 base from V and 4 bases from J; junction bases left unmatched: 4. The germline V gene has CDR1 SGHRS and CDR2 YFSETQ. The CDR3 sequence: CASSLKQGSTGELFF. In DNA, the CDR3 is TGCGCCAGCAGCTTGAAACAGGGGAGCACCGGGGAGCTGTTTTTT.

This clone was found once. This chain joins TRBV4-2 and TRBJ1-3, with no clear D. Trimming removed 1 base from V and 0 bases from J, with 13 bases in between. Germline V lookup: CDR1 LGHNA, CDR2 YNFKEQ. The CDR3 spans 17 residues. CDR3 sequence (DNA): TGTGCCAGCAGCCAAGGTCAGACCGGGTACTCTGGAAACACCATATATTTT. This gives the protein CASSQGQTGYSGNTIYF.

J is TRBJ1-5 and V is TRBV28; 8 positions match TRBD1. Germline CDR1 MDHEN, CDR2 SYDVKM. J gave up 4 bases and V 6 bases, and 5 bases lay outside the gene matches. The length of the CDR3 is 14 residues. The CDR3 DNA sequence: TGTGCCAGCAGGCGACAGGGGAATAATCAGCCCCAGCATTTT. It specifies CASRRQGNNQPQHF.

This rearrangement joins TRBV18 to TRBJ2-7, with TRBD2 identical over 7 bases. Losses at the gene ends were 3 bases for V and 1 base for J; bases not matched to a gene: 3. CDR1 is KGHSH and CDR2 is LQKENI in the germline V gene. The CDR3 length is 14 residues. The CDR3 sequence: CASSPLAVSYEQYF. The CDR3 DNA reads as TGTGCCAGCTCACCTCTAGCGGTTTCCTACGAGCAGTACTTC. The whole variable domain, filled in from reference TRBV18 and TRBJ2-7, reads NAGVMQNPRHLVRRRGQEARLRCSPMKGHSHVYWYRQLPEEGLKFMVYLQKENIIDESGMPKERFSAEFPKEGPSILRIQQVVRGDSAAYFCASSPLAVSYEQYFGPGTRLTVT.

The chain employs TRBV28 and TRBJ1-1, with 8 bases fitting TRBD1. The CDR3 runs to 14 residues. Germline CDR1 MDHEN, CDR2 SYDVKM. V lost 2 bases and J lost 4; bases outside the gene matches: 3. The CDR3 region is CASSLGGQGTEAFF. DNA of the CDR3: TGTGCCAGCAGTTTAGGAGGACAGGGCACTGAAGCTTTCTTT. Full variable domain (rest looked up from reference TRBV28 and TRBJ1-1): DVKVTQSSRYLVKRTGEKVFLECVQDMDHENMFWYRQDPGLGLRLIYFSYDVKMKEKGDIPEGYSVSREKKERFSLILESASTNQTSMYLCASSLGGQGTEAFFGQGTRLTVV.

The V call is TRBV7-9, the J call TRBJ2-2; TRBD2 aligns across 9 bases. The CDR3 is made up of 16 amino acids. V shed 5 bases and J 0 bases; nucleotides not matched to a gene: 4. CDR1 and CDR2 (germline): SEHNR, FQNEAQ (reference sequence). The chain's CDR3 is CASSRTSAPNTGELFF. The DNA for the CDR3 is TGTGCCAGCAGCCGGACTAGCGCCCCGAACACCGGGGAGCTGTTTTTT.

This clone was seen a handful of times. The chain recombines TRBV4-2 with TRBJ1-2; D remains ambiguous. The V gene lost 5 bases and the J gene lost 3 bases, with 10 bases spanning the gap. The length of the CDR3 is 13 residues. In germline, CDR1 is LGHNA, CDR2 YNFKEQ. In nucleotides, the CDR3 is TGTGCCAGCAGCTTACGGAGGGACTATGGCTACACCTTC. Translation: CASSLRRDYGYTF.

The rearrangement links TRBV28 to TRBJ1-5; 8 bases fit TRBD1. J lost 4 bases, V lost 5 bases, and 10 bases had no gene match. Per the germline V gene, CDR1 is MDHEN and CDR2 is SYDVKM. The CDR3 has 16 residues. The chain's CDR3 is CASSPGGVNYNQPQHF. The CDR3 coding sequence is TGTGCCAGCAGTCCAGGGGGCGTAAATTATAATCAGCCCCAGCATTTT. The variable domain in full, with the rest retrieved from reference TRBV28 and TRBJ1-5, is DVKVTQSSRYLVKRTGEKVFLECVQDMDHENMFWYRQDPGLGLRLIYFSYDVKMKEKGDIPEGYSVSREKKERFSLILESASTNQTSMYLCASSPGGVNYNQPQHFGDGTRLSIL.

The V call is TRBV9, the J call TRBJ2-1; 10 bases match TRBD1. V lost 0 bases and J lost 4; bases outside the gene matches: 13. There are 19 residues in the CDR3. CDR1 and CDR2 from the germline V gene are SGDLS and YYNGEE. The CDR3 nucleotides read TGTGCCAGCAGCGTAGTAGTGGCTGGTGGGGACAGGGGATACAATGAGCAGTTCTTC. Translating it yields CASSVVVAGGDRGYNEQFF. The entire variable domain, with the rest obtained from reference TRBV9 and TRBJ2-1, is as follows: DSGVTQTPKHLITATGQRVTLRCSPRSGDLSVYWYQQSLDQGLQFLIQYYNGEERAKGNILERFSAQQFPDLHSELNLSSLELGDSALYFCASSVVVAGGDRGYNEQFFGPGTRLTVL.

This clone was seen just once. The rearrangement uses TRBV5-5 and TRBJ1-5; D ambiguous. V lost 1 base to trimming and J lost 7 bases, with 9 bases between them. The germline V gene has CDR1 SGHKS and CDR2 YYEKEE (reference sequence). CDR3 length: 13 amino acids. The CDR3 DNA reads TGTGCCAGCAGCTTGTCACTGTCCCAGCCCCAGCATTTT. Translating gives CASSLSLSQPQHF.

The rearrangement links TRBV7-9 to TRBJ2-2; 8 nucleotides line up with TRBD2. The CDR3 extends over 16 amino acids. The trim removed 5 bases at V and 3 bases at J, leaving 8 bases unmatched. Germline assignment: CDR1 SEHNR and CDR2 FQNEAQ (reference sequence). The chain's CDR3 is CASSRGSGAYTGELFF. CDR3 nucleotide sequence: TGTGCCAGCAGCCGCGGTAGCGGGGCCTACACCGGGGAGCTGTTTTTT. The variable domain in full, completed from reference TRBV7-9 and TRBJ2-2, reads DTGVSQNPRHKITKRGQNVTFRCDPISEHNRLYWYRQTLGQGPEFLTYFQNEAQLEKSRLLSDRFSAERPKGSFSTLEIQRTEQGDSAMYLCASSRGSGAYTGELFFGEGSRLTVL.

The chain has TRBV5-6 and TRBJ2-5, with 7 bases fitting TRBD2. V lost 6 bases to trimming and J lost 0 bases; unmatched junction nucleotides: 8. The CDR3 spans 15 residues. CDR1 and CDR2 (germline): SGHDT, YYEEEE. This CDR3 reads CASNDGTTHQETQYF. Written as DNA, the CDR3 is TGTGCCAGCAACGACGGGACTACTCACCAAGAGACCCAGTACTTC.

The chain couples TRBV5-1 to TRBJ1-3, with D tentatively TRBD1 (5 bases). From germline, CDR1 is SGHRS and CDR2 YFSETQ. The CDR3 runs 14 residues. Trimming took 5 bases from V and 2 from J, leaving 11 bases between them. The CDR3 sequence is CASSGGAPGNTIYF. In DNA form, the CDR3 reads TGCGCCAGCAGTGGAGGGGCGCCTGGAAACACCATATATTTT.

In this sample, this clone turned up once. The chain combines TRBV24-1 with TRBJ1-5; 10 bases agree with TRBD1. Losses at the gene ends were 7 bases for V and 4 bases for J; bases not matched to a gene: 6. Germline V lookup: CDR1 KGHDR, CDR2 SFDVKD. The CDR3 is 15 residues long. CDR3 sequence: CATSQSGQGNQPQHF. The CDR3 DNA is TGTGCCACCAGCCAATCGGGACAGGGGAATCAGCCCCAGCATTTT.

The chain uses TRBV5-1 and TRBJ1-1, with 7 positions matching TRBD1. Germline V gene sequence: CDR1 SGHRS, CDR2 YFSETQ. The CDR3 extends over 16 amino acids. Germline trimming cut 1 base from V and 1 base from J; bases unmatched to any gene: 7. Here the CDR3 reads CASSLSRDSRNTEAFF. CDR3 DNA: TGCGCCAGCAGCTTGTCCCGGGACAGCAGGAACACTGAAGCTTTCTTT.

The CDR3 loop is CSVARDPSYEQYF. CDR3 coding DNA: TGCAGCGTTGCCAGGGATCCCTCCTACGAGCAGTACTTC. The rearrangement joins TRBV29-1 to TRBJ2-7; D might be TRBD1 (5 bases). CDR3 length equals 13 residues. Trimming pared 4 bases from V and 0 bases from J, leaving 10 bases between. Germline values: CDR1 SQVTM, CDR2 ANQGSEA.

The chain uses TRBV5-1 and TRBJ2-1; TRBD1 matches 8 bases. Per germline, CDR1 SGHRS and CDR2 YFSETQ. This CDR3 contains 17 residues. V dropped 4 bases and J dropped 1; count of bases not matched to a gene: 10. The CDR3 coding sequence is TGCGCCAGCAGCCCCGGGCGACAGGGGAAGTCCTACAATGAGCAGTTCTTC. Its protein product is CASSPGRQGKSYNEQFF.

This clone was found once. CDR3 DNA: TGTGCCTGGACGGGGGGGGGCAATCAGCCCCAGCATTTT. This gives the protein CAWTGGGNQPQHF. This chain joins TRBV30 and TRBJ1-5; a weak D match, TRBD1 (5 bases). V was clipped by 4 bases and J by 2 bases, with 9 bases between them. The V gene's germline CDR1 is GTSNPN and CDR2 SVGIG (reference sequence). CDR3 length equals 13 residues.

V and J are TRBV11-2 and TRBJ2-1, with TRBD1 as a possible D gene (6 bases). The CDR3 covers 14 residues. CDR1 is SGHAT, CDR2 FQNNGV, per germline. V was cut by 0 bases and J by 9 bases, with 12 bases left in between. As DNA, the CDR3 is TGTGCCAGCAGCTTAGATCTGAGGGGGTCTGAGCAGTTCTTC. It specifies CASSLDLRGSEQFF.

This sequence joins TRBV18 and TRBJ1-4; D unresolved. V lost 5 bases and J 4 bases, leaving 11 bases between the germline ends. Germline V gene sequence: CDR1 KGHSH, CDR2 LQKENI. The CDR3 consists of 14 residues. Here the CDR3 DNA reads TGTGCCAGCTCATACACGGGGAATAATGAAAAACTGTTTTTT. As protein: CASSYTGNNEKLFF.

The V and J genes are TRBV7-6 and TRBJ1-6; 7 nucleotides match TRBD1. Per the germline V gene, CDR1 is SGHVS and CDR2 is FNYEAQ. The CDR3 length is 14 residues. The trim removed 4 bases at V and 10 bases at J, leaving 7 bases unmatched. CDR3 sequence reads: CASSSRGPDSPLHF. The DNA of the CDR3 is TGTGCCAGCAGCTCGAGGGGGCCGGACTCACCCCTCCACTTT.

This rearrangement joins TRBV10-3 to TRBJ2-7; 7 bases map to TRBD1. The V gene's germline CDR1 is ENHRY and CDR2 SYGVKD. The CDR3 is 13 residues long. J lost 2 bases, V lost 4 bases, and 2 bases had no gene match. The CDR3 coding sequence is TGTGCCATCAGTGGGGACAGCGCCTACGAGCAGTACTTC. Protein: CAISGDSAYEQYF.

The chain links TRBV3-1 (or the pseudogene TRBV3-2) to TRBJ2-1; D is undetermined. Germline V gene data show CDR1 as LGHDT and CDR2 as YNNKEL (reference sequence). Trimming cost V 0 bases and J 0 bases, with 12 bases left between them. The CDR3 totals 17 residues. The CDR3 nucleotides read TGTGCCAGCAGCCAAGAACTGCGCTTTAGCTCCTACAATGAGCAGTTCTTC. Encoded protein: CASSQELRFSSYNEQFF.

The chain carries TRBV5-1 and TRBJ1-3; D remains ambiguous. Trimming shortened V by 5 bases and J by 0 bases, and 12 bases separated the two germline ends. There are 15 residues in the CDR3. CDR1 is SGHRS, CDR2 YFSETQ, per germline. CDR3 DNA sequence: TGCGCCAGCAGTTCAGACGGGTCCTCTGGAAACACCATATATTTT. It is translated as CASSSDGSSGNTIYF. Full variable domain (rest looked up from reference TRBV5-1 and TRBJ1-3): KAGVTQTPRYLIKTRGQQVTLSCSPISGHRSVSWYQQTPGQGLQFLFEYFSETQRNKGNFPGRFSGRQFSNSRSEMNVSTLELGDSALYLCASSSDGSSGNTIYFGEGSWLTVV.

The chain links TRBV5-1 to TRBJ2-7; 8 nucleotides line up with TRBD1. V was pared by 0 bases and J by 3 bases, with 8 bases of the junction left unmatched. Germline V lookup: CDR1 SGHRS, CDR2 YFSETQ. The CDR3 is 16 residues long. This chain's CDR3 is CASSLDPLGQGYEQYF. DNA of the CDR3: TGCGCCAGCAGCTTGGATCCCCTCGGACAGGGCTACGAGCAGTACTTC.